Below are 7 T cell receptor beta chains sequenced from a single sample in a study of resident and recirculating memory T cells in vitiligo. The assay was immunoSEQ multiplex PCR, and TCRdb's table has in-frame clones only and misses some. Found here are tens of thousands of clones, 92% of them singletons; the top ten hold more than 5%. Sequenced material: blood. The receptors were sampled from a male donor with vitiligo.

This clone appeared once. V is TRBV4-1 and J is TRBJ1-1; D is unresolved. CDR1 and CDR2 (germline): MGHRA, YSYEKL. The CDR3 extends over 14 amino acids. V lost 4 bases and J lost 1, with 10 bases in between. CDR3 in DNA: TGCGCCAGCAGCCCCCGCCGGGGGAACACTGAAGCTTTCTTT. Translated, it gives CASSPRRGNTEAFF.

This clone appeared once. The V and J genes are TRBV9 and TRBJ1-2; D is possibly TRBD1 (6 bases). V lost 4 bases and J 3 bases, leaving 16 bases between the germline ends. CDR3 length: 15 amino acids. Germline CDR1 reads SGDLS; CDR2 reads YYNGEE. CDR3 loop: CASSSQPRGDYGYTF. CDR3 in DNA: TGTGCCAGCAGCTCTCAACCCAGGGGAGACTATGGCTACACCTTC.

The chain recombines TRBV7-2 with TRBJ2-3, with 7 bases matching TRBD2. Trimming took 1 base from V and 4 from J; bases not matched to a gene: 8. Germline CDR1 SGHTA, CDR2 FQGNSA. This CDR3 region has 16 residues. CDR3 region: CASSLVGAGAADTQYF. CDR3 coding DNA: TGTGCCAGCAGCTTAGTTGGTGCGGGAGCAGCAGATACGCAGTATTTT.

This chain uses TRBV9 with TRBJ2-3; 16 bases align to TRBD2. CDR1 is SGDLS and CDR2 is YYNGEE in the germline V gene. The ends lost 2 bases at V and 3 bases at J; junction bases unmatched: 9. The CDR3 extends over 19 amino acids. The CDR3 DNA follows: TGTGCCAGCAGCGTTGCGGGACTAGCGGGAGGGCCCGTTACAGATACGCAGTATTTT. The encoded protein is CASSVAGLAGGPVTDTQYF.

The J gene is TRBJ1-1, the V gene TRBV28; no reliable D call. Germline CDR1 is MDHEN and CDR2 is SYDVKM. The CDR3 is 11 amino acids. Trimming stripped 8 bases from V and 0 bases from J, with 4 bases between. CDR3 region: CASEMNTEAFF. CDR3 nucleotides: TGTGCCAGCGAGATGAACACTGAAGCTTTCTTT.

Remarks on this clone: Germline is not matched at one junction end, which may reflect a read error. J is TRBJ1-5 and V is TRBV11-3; D call uncertain. Per germline, CDR1 SGHNT and CDR2 YENEEA. The CDR3 totals 13 residues. CDR3 nucleotide sequence: TGTGCCAGCAGCCGTAATAGCAATCGGCCCCAGCATTTT. This sequence encodes CASSRNSNRPQHF.

This chain uses TRBV28 with TRBJ1-3; D possibly corresponds to TRBD1 (6 bases). Germline V gene lookup returns CDR1 MDHEN and CDR2 SYDVKM. The CDR3 is 16 amino acids. Trimming took 2 bases from V and 4 from J, leaving 15 bases between them. CDR3 amino acids: CASSLAGGLIGNTIYF. For the CDR3, the DNA is TGTGCCAGCAGTTTAGCCGGGGGGCTTATCGGAAACACCATATATTTT.